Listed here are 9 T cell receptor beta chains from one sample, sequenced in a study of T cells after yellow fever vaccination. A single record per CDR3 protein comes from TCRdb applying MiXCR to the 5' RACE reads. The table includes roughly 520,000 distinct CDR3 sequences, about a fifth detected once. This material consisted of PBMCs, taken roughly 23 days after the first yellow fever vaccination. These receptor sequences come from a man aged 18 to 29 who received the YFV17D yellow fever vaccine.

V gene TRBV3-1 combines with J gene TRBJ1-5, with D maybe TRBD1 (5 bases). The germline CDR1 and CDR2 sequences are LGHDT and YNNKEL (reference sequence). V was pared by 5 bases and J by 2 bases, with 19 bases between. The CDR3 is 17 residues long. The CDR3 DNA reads TGTGCCAGCAGCAAAGCCCCCCCAGGGTACGGCAATCAGCCCCAGCATTTT. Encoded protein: CASSKAPPGYGNQPQHF.

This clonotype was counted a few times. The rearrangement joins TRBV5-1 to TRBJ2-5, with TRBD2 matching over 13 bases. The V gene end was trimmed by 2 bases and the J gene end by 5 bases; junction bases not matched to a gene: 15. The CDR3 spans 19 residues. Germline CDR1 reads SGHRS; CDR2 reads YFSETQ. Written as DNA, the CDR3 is TGCGCCAGCAGCTTCAGACTAGCGGGGGGCAATACGTATGTCGAGACCCAGTACTTC. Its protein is CASSFRLAGGNTYVETQYF.

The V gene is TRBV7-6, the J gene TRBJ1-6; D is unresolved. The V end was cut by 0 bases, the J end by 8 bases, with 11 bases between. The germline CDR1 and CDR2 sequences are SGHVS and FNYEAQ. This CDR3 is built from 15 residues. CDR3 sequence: CASSLAPGSDSPLHF. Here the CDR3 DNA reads TGTGCCAGCAGCTTAGCGCCCGGGTCGGATTCACCCCTCCACTTT.

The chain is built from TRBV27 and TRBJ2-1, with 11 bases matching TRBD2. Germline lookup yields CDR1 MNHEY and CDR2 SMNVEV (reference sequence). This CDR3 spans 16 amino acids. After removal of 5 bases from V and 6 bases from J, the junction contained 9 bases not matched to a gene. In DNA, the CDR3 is TGTGCCAGCAGTCTGTTCACGGGACTAGCGGCCAATGAGCAGTTCTTC. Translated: CASSLFTGLAANEQFF.

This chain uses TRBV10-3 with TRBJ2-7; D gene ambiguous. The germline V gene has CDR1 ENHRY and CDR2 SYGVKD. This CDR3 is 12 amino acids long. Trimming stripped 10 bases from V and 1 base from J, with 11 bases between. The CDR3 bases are TGTGCCACACAAGAGAATTCCTACGAGCAGTACGTC. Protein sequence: CATQENSYEQYV.

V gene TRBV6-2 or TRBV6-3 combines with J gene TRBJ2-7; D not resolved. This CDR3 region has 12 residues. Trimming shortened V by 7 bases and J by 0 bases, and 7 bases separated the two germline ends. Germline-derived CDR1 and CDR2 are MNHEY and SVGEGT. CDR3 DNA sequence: TGTGCCAGCAAAGACGGCTCCTACGAGCAGTACTTC. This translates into CASKDGSYEQYF.

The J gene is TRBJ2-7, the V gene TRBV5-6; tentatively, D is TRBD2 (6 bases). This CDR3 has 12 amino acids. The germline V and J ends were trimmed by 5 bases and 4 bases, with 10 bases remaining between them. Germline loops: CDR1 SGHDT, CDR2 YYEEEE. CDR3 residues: CASRKSGYEQYF. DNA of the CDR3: TGTGCCAGCAGGAAAAGCGGGTACGAGCAGTACTTC.

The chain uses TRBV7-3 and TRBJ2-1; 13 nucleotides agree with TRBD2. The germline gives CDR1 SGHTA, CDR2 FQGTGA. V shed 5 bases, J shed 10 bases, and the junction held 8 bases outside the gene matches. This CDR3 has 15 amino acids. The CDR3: CASSPGLAGPREQFF. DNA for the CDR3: TGTGCCAGCAGCCCGGGACTAGCGGGGCCCCGGGAGCAGTTCTTC.

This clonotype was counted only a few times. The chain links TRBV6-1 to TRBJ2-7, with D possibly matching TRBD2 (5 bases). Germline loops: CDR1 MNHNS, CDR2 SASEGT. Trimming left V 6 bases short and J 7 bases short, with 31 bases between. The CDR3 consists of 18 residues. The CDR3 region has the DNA TGTGCCAGCAGCGCAAATAATAGCGAGGCGAGAGGAAGAGGGGAGCAGTACGTC. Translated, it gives CASSANNSEARGRGEQYV.